Sequencing of this T cell receptor (beta chain) was carried out in a study of response to subunit inactivated influenza vaccine. Study-level findings and limits: Authors suggested that a seasonal influenza vaccination recruits few new T cells each time.

This clonotype was picked up a small number of times. Its specificity is unknown. The V and J ends lost 0 bases and 4 bases respectively, with 12 bases between them. Germline CDR1 and CDR2: LGHNA and YSLEER. This CDR3 has 16 residues. TCRdb ran MiXCR on the RT-PCR reads and lists one entry per CDR3 protein. Among some 850,000 distinct CDR3 sequences, less than 20% were seen once, and the ten largest hold around 9.9%. The receptor was derived from a man between 50 and 59 years old who received an inactivated influenza vaccine. V gene TRBV4-3 combines with J gene TRBJ2-2; D gene uncertain. Sequences were derived from PBMCs from blood, sampled roughly 5 days after vaccination. CDR3 sequence: CASSQEYRLGTGELFF. CDR3 nucleotides: TGCGCCAGCAGCCAAGAATATCGGCTTGGCACCGGGGAGCTGTTTTTT.